These 22 T cell receptor beta chains were all obtained from the same sample, sequenced in a study of post-analysis software for immune sequencing data (dated by TCRdb to the mid-2010s). Their cognate antigens are unknown. Points the paper makes about the study in general: Four or five TRBV segments, including TRBV5-6, TRBV5-1 and TRBV20-1, were significantly more frequent in patients than controls.

Library preparation was by PCR. Data came from an Illumina HiSeq 2500. Unique molecular identifiers were incorporated into TCR beta cDNA libraries to reduce PCR and sequencing biases. The raw public data were reprocessed by TCRdb itself: fastp quality trimming at Q25, MiXCR clonotype calling, in-frame beta chains only. Rows merge per CDR3 protein into single entries with the most common DNA and genes. The sample table contains 380,000 or so distinct CDR3 sequences; only one count was recorded for approximately 38% of them. The top ten constitute around an eighth of the sample. The sequencing input was blood. Receptors originate from a girl under 18 with multiple sclerosis.

This chain uses TRBV5-1 with TRBJ2-2, with D perhaps matching TRBD1 (6 bases). The CDR3 spans 15 residues. Trimming removed 0 bases at V and 5 bases at J, with 11 bases between. Germline lookup yields CDR1 SGHRS and CDR2 YFSETQ. The CDR3 DNA follows: TGCGCCAGCAGCTTGGCCCAGGGGATGACCGGGGAGCTGTTTTTT. Residues: CASSLAQGMTGELFF.

The sample holds many counts of this clonotype. The J gene is TRBJ1-2, the V gene TRBV6-6; unclear D gene. The CDR3 totals 10 residues. V lost 7 bases and J 4 bases, leaving 4 bases between the germline ends. Germline V CDR1 and CDR2: MNHNY, SVGAGI (reference sequence). The DNA of the CDR3 is TGTGCCAGCAAGGGCTATGGCTACACCTTC. It translates to CASKGYGYTF.

This rearrangement joins TRBV7-9 to TRBJ1-5, with D unclear. Per the germline V gene, CDR1 is SEHNR and CDR2 is FQNEAQ (reference sequence). This CDR3 region has 16 residues. Trimming cost V 5 bases and J 1 base, with 15 bases left between them. As DNA, the CDR3 is TGTGCCAGCAGCCTAGGCAGTTCGAACAGCAATCAGCCCCAGCATTTT. Translating gives CASSLGSSNSNQPQHF.

The rearrangement joins TRBV12-3 or TRBV12-4 to TRBJ2-3; TRBD2 matches 8 bases. This CDR3 contains 15 residues. The V segment lost 5 bases and the J segment 1 base; nucleotides outside the gene matches: 5. The DNA of the CDR3 is TGTGCCAGCAGTCGAGGCGGGGGGCGCACAGATACGCAGTATTTT. Protein sequence: CASSRGGGRTDTQYF.

The chain couples TRBV2 to TRBJ2-1, with 9 bases fitting TRBD1. Germline V lookup: CDR1 SNHLY, CDR2 FYNNEI. This CDR3 contains 14 residues. V lost 7 bases, J lost 4 bases, and 5 bases stayed unmatched. Written as DNA, the CDR3 is TGTGCCAGCAATTGGGGGACAGGGTACAATGAGCAGTTCTTC. Translated, it gives CASNWGTGYNEQFF. The whole variable domain, filled in from reference TRBV2 and TRBJ2-1, reads EPEVTQTPSHQVTQMGQEVILRCVPISNHLYFYWYRQILGQKVEFLVSFYNNEISEKSEIFDDQFSVERPDGSNFTLKIRSTKLEDSAMYFCASNWGTGYNEQFFGPGTRLTVL.

The rearrangement uses TRBV6-6 and TRBJ2-3; unclear D gene. CDR3 length equals 13 residues. Germline CDR1 and CDR2: MNHNY and SVGAGI (reference sequence). The germline V and J ends were trimmed by 4 bases and 6 bases, with 11 bases remaining between them. The CDR3 sequence is CASSWLYQDTQYF. The CDR3 bases are TGTGCCAGCAGTTGGCTCTACCAGGATACGCAGTATTTT.

This clonotype was seen more than once but under ten times. The V gene is TRBV29-1, the J gene TRBJ2-7; 8 bases are shared with TRBD1. The CDR3 contains 13 residues. The junction had 9 bases not matched to a gene; V was cut back by 5 bases and J by 6 bases. Germline V gene lookup returns CDR1 SQVTM and CDR2 ANQGSEA. The CDR3 reads CSVLRDRSPEQYF. The DNA for the CDR3 is TGCAGCGTTCTCCGGGACAGGAGCCCCGAGCAGTACTTC.

To note about this clonotype: A much larger clonotype is one base distant, so this may be a read error. The chain carries TRBV9 and TRBJ1-2; no firm D call. The CDR3 totals 13 residues. V was trimmed by 0 bases and J by 2 bases, leaving 5 bases between them. The germline V gene has CDR1 SGDLS and CDR2 YYNGEE. CDR3 sequence (DNA): TGTGCCAGCAGCGTAGGCAGAAACTATGGCTACACCTTC. This codes for CASSVGRNYGYTF. Full variable domain (outside the CDR3, taken from reference TRBV9 and TRBJ1-2): DSGVTQTPKHLITATGQRVTLRCSPRSGDLSVYWYQQSLDQGLQFLIQYYNGEERAKGNILERFSAQQFPDLHSELNLSSLELGDSALYFCASSVGRNYGYTFGSGTRLTVV.

The genes are TRBV20-1 and TRBJ1-2; D not resolved. V lost 1 base to trimming and J lost 1 base, with 13 bases between them. The CDR3 runs to 15 residues. Germline values: CDR1 DFQATT, CDR2 SNEGSKA (reference sequence). CDR3 coding DNA: TGCAGTGCTAGAGGTGATCACAGTAATAACTATGGCTACACCTTC. It translates to CSARGDHSNNYGYTF.

This clonotype was detected only a few times. V gene TRBV20-1 combines with J gene TRBJ2-1, with 8 positions matching TRBD2. Per the germline V gene, CDR1 is DFQATT and CDR2 is SNEGSKA (reference sequence). V was clipped by 0 bases and J by 15 bases; unmatched bases: 19. The CDR3 sequence is 16 residues long. The CDR3 sequence is CSARDLGTSSISGGFF. The CDR3 DNA reads as TGCAGTGCTAGAGATCTTGGGACTAGTTCGATTTCGGGTGGGTTCTTC.

This clonotype was observed a few times. The chain links TRBV11-2 to TRBJ1-1; D remains ambiguous. The CDR3 loop spans 13 amino acids. Germline CDR1 SGHAT, CDR2 FQNNGV. The V and J ends lost 5 bases and 2 bases respectively, with 9 bases between them. CDR3 region: CASSDDFNTEAFF. CDR3 sequence (DNA): TGTGCCAGCAGCGATGATTTTAACACTGAAGCTTTCTTT. Variable domain in full (rest from reference TRBV11-2 and TRBJ1-1): EAGVAQSPRYKIIEKRQSVAFWCNPISGHATLYWYQQILGQGPKLLIQFQNNGVVDDSQLPKDRFSAERLKGVDSTLKIQPAKLEDSAVYLCASSDDFNTEAFFGQGTRLTVV.

This clonotype was found a few times. CDR3 in DNA: TGTGCCAGCAGTTTTGAGAACACCAATGGCTACACCTTC. Protein: CASSFENTNGYTF. The chain combines TRBV28 with TRBJ1-2, with D unclear. This CDR3 region has 13 residues. V gave up 3 bases and J gave up 6 bases, with 11 bases separating them. CDR1 is MDHEN and CDR2 is SYDVKM in the germline V gene.

This chain links TRBV4-1 with TRBJ2-5; no definite D call. The CDR3 length is 14 residues. The V gene lost 0 bases and the J gene lost 1 base, with 6 bases spanning the gap. CDR1 MGHRA and CDR2 YSYEKL come from the germline V gene. As DNA, the CDR3 is TGCGCCAGCAGCCAAGAGTCCAGCCAAGAGACCCAGTACTTC. Protein sequence: CASSQESSQETQYF.

The chain links TRBV7-3 to TRBJ2-1, with TRBD2 matching over 11 bases. Germline loops: CDR1 SGHTA, CDR2 FQGTGA. With 5 bases clipped from V and 5 bases from J, the junction kept 11 bases outside the gene matches. This CDR3 comprises 17 residues. The CDR3 DNA sequence: TGTGCCAGCAGCGAAGACGATAAGACTAGCGGGGACAATGAGCAGTTCTTC. It is translated as CASSEDDKTSGDNEQFF. The full variable domain, its missing parts supplied by reference TRBV7-3 and TRBJ2-1, is GAGVSQTPSNKVTEKGKYVELRCDPISGHTALYWYRQSLGQGPEFLIYFQGTGAADDSGLPNDRFFAVRPEGSVSTLKIQRTERGDSAVYLCASSEDDKTSGDNEQFFGPGTRLTVL.

The chain carries TRBV20-1 and TRBJ2-4, with D perhaps given as TRBD1 or TRBD2 (6 bases each). The J call may be wrong; the DNA end is better matched by TRBJ2-5. This CDR3 spans 13 amino acids. The germline V gene encodes CDR1 DFQATT and CDR2 SNEGSKA (reference sequence). CDR3 sequence reads: CSARRDTQETQYF. The CDR3 region has the DNA TGCAGTGCTAGGCGGGACACCCAAGAGACCCAGTACTTC.

The V and J genes are TRBV6-4 and TRBJ1-4; D perhaps matches TRBD1 (5 bases). Germline V gene sequence: CDR1 MRHNA, CDR2 SNTAGT. V was cut by 4 bases and J by 1 base, with 19 bases left in between. This CDR3 comprises 18 residues. In nucleotides, the CDR3 is TGTGCCAGCAGTGCGGGGACCCTCCCAAACTTAACTAATGAAAAACTGTTTTTT. This gives the protein CASSAGTLPNLTNEKLFF.

The chain employs TRBV20-1 and TRBJ1-6; D not resolved. Trimming pared 6 bases from V and 8 bases from J, leaving 14 bases between. This CDR3 spans 13 amino acids. Germline lookup yields CDR1 DFQATT and CDR2 SNEGSKA (reference sequence). The CDR3 loop is CSAISTVDSPLHF. In DNA form, the CDR3 reads TGCAGTGCCATCTCCACGGTGGATTCACCCCTCCACTTT.

This clonotype was counted a few times. A read error may account for a junction end that differs from germline. This chain connects TRBV20-1 to TRBJ2-7; D remains unclear. Germline CDR1 DFQATT, CDR2 SNEGSKA (reference sequence). CDR3 size: 12 residues. The CDR3 is CSARKEYYEQYF. The CDR3 coding sequence is TGCAGCGCTAGGAAGGAATACTACGAGCAGTACTTC.

This clonotype came up a few times. V is TRBV25-1 and J is TRBJ1-4, with 10 nucleotides matching TRBD1. This CDR3 has 14 amino acids. Germline V gives CDR1 MGHDK, CDR2 SYGVNS. Unmatched junction bases numbered 6, after V lost 9 bases and J lost 5 bases. CDR3 sequence: CASAGGQGNEKLFF. DNA for the CDR3: TGTGCCAGTGCCGGGGGACAGGGGAATGAAAAACTGTTTTTT.

This clonotype has more than one count but fewer than ten. The CDR3 DNA reads TGTGCCAGCAGTTGGAAGGTACAAGACGAGCAGTACTTC. Protein sequence: CASSWKVQDEQYF. The chain joins TRBV6-5 to TRBJ2-7, with no clear D. Per germline, CDR1 MNHEY and CDR2 SVGAGI. This CDR3 has 13 residues. The germline V and J ends were trimmed by 4 bases and 5 bases, with 12 bases remaining between them.

This clonotype showed up just a few times. This chain uses TRBV6-5 with TRBJ1-2, with D perhaps matching TRBD1 (6 bases). CDR1 is MNHEY and CDR2 is SVGAGI in the germline V gene. V was clipped by 6 bases and J by 7 bases, with 12 bases between them. The CDR3 is 12 residues long. The DNA of the CDR3 is TGTGCCAGCAGGCGGGGGGGCGGTGGCTACACCTTC. This codes for CASRRGGGGYTF.

V usage is TRBV5-8 and J usage is TRBJ2-7; no clear D gene. Deletions cut 0 bases from V and 0 bases from J, with 10 bases between. Per the germline V gene, CDR1 is SGHTS and CDR2 is YDEGEE. This CDR3 comprises 15 residues. The CDR3 is CASSLEQRLSYEQYF. The CDR3 DNA reads as TGTGCCAGCAGCTTGGAGCAGAGACTCTCCTACGAGCAGTACTTC.